Here is one T cell receptor beta chain with its context. Its antigen is as yet unknown. The V and J ends lost 6 bases and 4 bases respectively, with 9 bases between them. CDR1 KGHDR and CDR2 SFDVKD come from the germline V gene. This CDR3 comprises 13 residues. This sample is part of a study of T cell responses to AZD1222 COVID-19 vaccine. The repertoire was sequenced with immunoSEQ multiplex PCR; TCRdb's copy has only in-frame clones and lacks some. The sample comprises approximately 110,000 clones, roughly 88% of which are singletons, and under 3% rests with the top ten. Study-level findings and limits: It should be noted that donors were predominantly white British and more often female, and clonal diversity was possibly underestimated.

The input for sequencing was peripheral blood, taken on day 0 of AZD1222 vaccination. The clonotype comes from an adult in good health. The gene calls are TRBV24-1 and TRBJ2-1; D possibly matches TRBD1 or TRBD2 (5 bases each). The CDR3 sequence: CATSLGEYNEQFF. The DNA for the CDR3 is TGTGCCACCAGTCTGGGGGAATACAATGAGCAGTTCTTC.